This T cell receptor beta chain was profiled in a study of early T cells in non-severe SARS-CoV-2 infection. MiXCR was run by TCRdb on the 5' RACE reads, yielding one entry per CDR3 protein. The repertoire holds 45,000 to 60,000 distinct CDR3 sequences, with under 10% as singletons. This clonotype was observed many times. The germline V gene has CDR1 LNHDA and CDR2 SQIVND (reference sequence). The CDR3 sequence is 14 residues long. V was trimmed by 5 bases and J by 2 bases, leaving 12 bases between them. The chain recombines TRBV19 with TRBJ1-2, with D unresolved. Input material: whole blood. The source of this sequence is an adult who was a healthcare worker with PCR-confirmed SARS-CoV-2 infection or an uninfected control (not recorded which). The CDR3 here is CASSPGLTNYGYTF. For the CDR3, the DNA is TGTGCCAGTAGTCCCGGACTGACGAACTATGGCTACACCTTC.